These 8 T cell receptor beta chains were sequenced from one sample in a study of CD4 T cell repertoires in COVID-19. Assay used: immunoSEQ multiplex PCR; TCRdb lists only in-frame clones, some missing. The data hold about 75,000 clones, with 83% observed a single time. The sample in question was CD4+ T cells from peripheral blood, obtained after recovery from COVID-19. These receptors were collected from a human donor who had COVID-19.

The chain couples TRBV7-8 to TRBJ2-7, with D possibly called TRBD1 or TRBD2 (5 bases each). V dropped 2 bases and J dropped 4 bases, with 12 bases sitting between them. The CDR3 runs to 14 residues. Looked up from germline, CDR1 is SGHVS and CDR2 is FQNEAQ. The CDR3 is CASSLMGVGYEQYF. The CDR3 coding sequence is TGTGCCAGCAGCTTAATGGGGGTAGGTTACGAGCAGTACTTC.

V usage is TRBV11-2 and J usage is TRBJ2-1; 9 bases are a match to TRBD1. The CDR3 consists of 14 residues. V shed 5 bases and J 5 bases; nucleotides not matched to a gene: 4. Germline V gene data show CDR1 as SGHAT and CDR2 as FQNNGV. Here the CDR3 reads CASSRDRANNEQFF. The CDR3 coding sequence is TGTGCCAGCAGCCGGGACAGGGCCAACAATGAGCAGTTCTTC. The entire variable domain, with the rest obtained from reference TRBV11-2 and TRBJ2-1, is as follows: EAGVAQSPRYKIIEKRQSVAFWCNPISGHATLYWYQQILGQGPKLLIQFQNNGVVDDSQLPKDRFSAERLKGVDSTLKIQPAKLEDSAVYLCASSRDRANNEQFFGPGTRLTVL.

A word on this clone: The sample carries other DNA sequences with the same CDR3. The chain recombines TRBV5-1 with TRBJ1-3; unclear D gene. The germline V and J ends were trimmed by 0 bases and 3 bases, with 7 bases remaining between them. Germline V gene sequence: CDR1 SGHRS, CDR2 YFSETQ. The CDR3 is made up of 14 amino acids. The chain's CDR3 is CASSLDGVGNTIYF. The CDR3 DNA follows: TGCGCCAGCAGCTTGGATGGGGTTGGAAACACCATATATTTT.

This chain joins TRBV11-2 and TRBJ1-6, with a possible D match to TRBD1 (6 bases). Trimming took 5 bases from V and 0 from J, leaving 14 bases between them. Looked up from germline, CDR1 is SGHAT and CDR2 is FQNNGV. This CDR3 region has 17 residues. In nucleotides, the CDR3 is TGTGCCAGCAGCCGGGGGGGCCAAAGCTCCTATAATTCACCCCTCCACTTT. This codes for CASSRGGQSSYNSPLHF.

The genes are TRBV3-1 (or the pseudogene TRBV3-2) and TRBJ1-3; D unresolved. The CDR3 consists of 13 residues. The germline gives CDR1 LGHDT, CDR2 YNNKEL (reference sequence). The V gene lost 2 bases and the J gene lost 2 bases, with 4 bases spanning the gap. In nucleotides, the CDR3 is TGTGCCAGCAGCCAAAAGCCTGGAAACACCATATATTTT. Translating gives CASSQKPGNTIYF.

V and J are TRBV12-3 or TRBV12-4 and TRBJ2-7; the D is unclear. The CDR3 extends over 13 amino acids. Trimming left V 6 bases short and J 3 bases short, with 12 bases between. The CDR3 is CASRPYGHYEQYF. CDR3 in DNA: TGTGCCAGCAGGCCATATGGGCACTACGAGCAGTACTTC.

The chain is built from TRBV24-1 and TRBJ2-2, with 15 bases aligning to TRBD2. Trimming at V came to 4 bases and at J to 7 bases, leaving 6 bases not matched to a gene. This CDR3 spans 17 amino acids. Germline V gives CDR1 KGHDR, CDR2 SFDVKD. The CDR3 DNA reads as TGTGCCACCAGTGACCCCGGGACTAGCGGGAGGTTCGGGGAGCTGTTTTTT. Protein sequence: CATSDPGTSGRFGELFF.

The J gene is TRBJ2-3, the V gene TRBV24-1; 7 bases map to TRBD2. CDR1 and CDR2 from the germline V gene are KGHDR and SFDVKD. With 3 bases clipped from V and 0 bases from J, the junction kept 2 bases outside the gene matches. The CDR3 covers 15 residues. CDR3 in amino acids: CATSDGGGSTDTQYF. The CDR3 DNA is TGTGCCACCAGTGATGGGGGGGGGAGCACAGATACGCAGTATTTT.